The text below deals with one T cell receptor (beta chain). Its antigen remains unknown. This record comes from a study of blood T cells in healthy people across ages. The CDR3 runs 13 residues. Germline CDR1 and CDR2: MNHEY and SMNVEV (reference sequence). V was cut by 4 bases and J by 2 bases, with 7 bases left in between. The use of a sample-barcoded 5' primer and a J-beta primer mix characterized a second PCR of 7 to 11 cycles. TCRdb re-called the 5' RACE reads through MiXCR, storing one row per CDR3 protein. The table has 580,000 or so distinct CDR3 sequences, under 55% seen once. Broader study findings: Long-lived donors had more naive CD4+ cells and higher diversity than aged donors.

This chain uses TRBV27 with TRBJ2-3; unclear D gene. Specimen: blood. This sequence was found in a man of 80 years or more in good health. The CDR3 reads CASSSALTDTQYF. The CDR3 DNA sequence: TGTGCCAGCAGTTCGGCACTCACAGATACGCAGTATTTT.